This T cell receptor (beta chain) is drawn from a study of cytomegalovirus exposure and HLA in healthy donors. This CDR3 comprises 15 residues. V trimming: 1 base; J trimming: 7 bases; junction bases outside the gene matches: 6. Per germline, CDR1 SGHVS and CDR2 FQNEAQ. A remark on this clone: The antigen is undetermined.

Primers: 60 Vbeta forward and 13 Jbeta reverse. Generated by immunoSEQ multiplex PCR, the TCRdb table keeps only in-frame clones and is missing some. The repertoire has roughly 150,000 clones, approximately 84% of them found once; the top ten carry 7%. General observations from the study: Reportedly, HLA-A and HLA-B alleles of most subjects were accurately predicted from TCR beta. With DRB1 most and HLA-C fewest, TCR association rates differed between HLA loci in a later analysis. Previously analyzed data showed that most TCR beta V segments were productive at a frequency of about 90% or about 30%. In a later analysis, at a false discovery rate of 0.05, roughly 17,000 TCR beta sequences were associated with HLA alleles.

The sequencing input was PBMCs. The receptor's source is a woman in her thirties or forties in good health and CMV-seropositive. The gene calls are TRBV7-8 and TRBJ2-1; 8 nucleotides agree with TRBD1. The CDR3 DNA sequence: TGTGCCAGCAGCTTAGACGGGGACAGGAATAATGAGCAGTTCTTC. It translates to CASSLDGDRNNEQFF.